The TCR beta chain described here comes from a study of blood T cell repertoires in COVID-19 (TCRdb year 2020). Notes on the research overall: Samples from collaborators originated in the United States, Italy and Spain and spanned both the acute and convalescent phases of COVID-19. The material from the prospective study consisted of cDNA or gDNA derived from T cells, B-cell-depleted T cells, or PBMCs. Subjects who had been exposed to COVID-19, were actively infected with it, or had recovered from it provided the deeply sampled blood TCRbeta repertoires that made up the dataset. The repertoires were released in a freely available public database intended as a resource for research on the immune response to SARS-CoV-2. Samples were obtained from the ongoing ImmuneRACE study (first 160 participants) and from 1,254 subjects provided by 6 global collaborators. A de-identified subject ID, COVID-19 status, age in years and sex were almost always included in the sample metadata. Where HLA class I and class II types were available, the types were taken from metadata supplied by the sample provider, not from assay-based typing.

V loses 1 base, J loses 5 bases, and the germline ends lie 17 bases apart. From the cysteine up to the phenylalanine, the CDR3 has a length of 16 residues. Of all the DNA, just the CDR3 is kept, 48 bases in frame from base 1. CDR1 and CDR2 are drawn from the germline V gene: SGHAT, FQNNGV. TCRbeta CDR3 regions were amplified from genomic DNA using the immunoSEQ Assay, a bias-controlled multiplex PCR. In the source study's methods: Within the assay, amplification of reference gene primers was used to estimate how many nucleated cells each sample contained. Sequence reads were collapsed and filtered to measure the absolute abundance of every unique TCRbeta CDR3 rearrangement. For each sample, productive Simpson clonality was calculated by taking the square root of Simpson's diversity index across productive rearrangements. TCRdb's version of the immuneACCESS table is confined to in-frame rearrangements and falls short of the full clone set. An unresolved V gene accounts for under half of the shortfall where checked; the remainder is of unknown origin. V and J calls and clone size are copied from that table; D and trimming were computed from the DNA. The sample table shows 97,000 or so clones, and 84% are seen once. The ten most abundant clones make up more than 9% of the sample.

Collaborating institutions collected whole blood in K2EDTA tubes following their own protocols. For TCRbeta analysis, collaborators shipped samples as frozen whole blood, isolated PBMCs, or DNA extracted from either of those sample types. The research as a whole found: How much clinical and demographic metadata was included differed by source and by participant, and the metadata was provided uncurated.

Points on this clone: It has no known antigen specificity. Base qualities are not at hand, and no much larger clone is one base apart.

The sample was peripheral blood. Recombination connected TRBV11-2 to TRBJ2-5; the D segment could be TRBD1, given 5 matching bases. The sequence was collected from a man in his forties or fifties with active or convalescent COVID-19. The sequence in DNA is TGTGCCAGCAGCTTAGGGGGCGCGGACCTAGGGGAGACCCAGTACTTC. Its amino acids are CASSLGGADLGETQYF.